Following are 15 T cell receptor beta chains from one sample sequenced in a study of regulatory T cells in long-lasting Graves disease. HTBI primers from iRepertoire and Arm-PCR of CDR3 regions yielded the TCR beta libraries. TCRdb re-analysed the multiplex PCR reads in MiXCR, keeping a single row per CDR3 protein. This repertoire shows hundreds of thousands of distinct CDR3 sequences, over 15% found once; its top ten account for approximately 12%. Time point indicated: newly diagnosed GD, antithyroid drugs for less than 3 months. Extracted RNA from PBMCs served as the source of the TCR library. The same sample was also used in a study of T cells in Graves' hyperthyroidism and ophthalmopathy.

The sample consisted of peripheral blood mononuclear cells (PBMCs), taken at new diagnosis, from a patient treated with antithyroid drugs. The receptors shown here come from a woman under 40 with Graves disease.

This clonotype was found many times. An end of the junction does not agree with germline; a read error may underlie this. DNA for the CDR3: TGTGCCAGCAGTGGCCTTTCCGCCCACTTC. Translated, it gives CASSGLSAHF. This chain connects TRBV2 to TRBJ2-1, with D unclear. CDR3 length equals 10 residues. CDR1 and CDR2 (germline): SNHLY, FYNNEI.

At least ten counts were recorded for this clonotype. The V and J genes are TRBV7-2 and TRBJ1-6, with a tentative D call TRBD1 (6 bases). V was cut by 5 bases and J by 9 bases, with 17 bases left in between. The CDR3 has 15 amino acids. Germline V gene sequence: CDR1 SGHTA, CDR2 FQGNSA. The CDR3 DNA sequence: TGTGCCAGCAGCCGGGACATCGATCGGAGTTCACCCCTCCACTTT. As protein: CASSRDIDRSSPLHF.

The J gene is TRBJ2-1, the V gene TRBV4-3; the D gene is possibly TRBD2 (5 bases). Germline loops: CDR1 LGHNA, CDR2 YSLEER. The CDR3 runs 16 residues. The V gene lost 5 bases and the J gene lost 0 bases, with 14 bases spanning the gap. The CDR3 here is CASSKIERSSYNEQFF. CDR3 nucleotide sequence: TGCGCCAGCAGCAAAATCGAGCGGAGCTCCTACAATGAGCAGTTCTTC.

The chain joins TRBV20-1 to TRBJ2-1, with 11 bases aligning to TRBD2. The CDR3 has 14 residues. Unmatched junction bases numbered 5, after V lost 6 bases and J lost 4 bases. CDR1 and CDR2 (germline): DFQATT, SNEGSKA (reference sequence). The CDR3 region has the DNA TGCAGTGCCCCGGGACTAGCGGTATACAATGAGCAGTTCTTC. This encodes CSAPGLAVYNEQFF.

At least ten counts were recorded for this clonotype. The V and J genes are TRBV27 and TRBJ2-7; no definite D call. Germline CDR1 reads MNHEY; CDR2 reads SMNVEV (reference sequence). Trimming took off 0 bases at V and 7 bases at J, with 16 bases between the two ends. The CDR3 extends over 15 amino acids. CDR3 loop: CASSLSGTPPWEQYF. The CDR3 coding sequence is TGTGCCAGCAGTTTATCGGGCACTCCCCCGTGGGAGCAGTACTTC.

In its sample, this clonotype was seen many times. V and J are TRBV2 and TRBJ2-2; 7 bases agree with TRBD1. In germline, CDR1 is SNHLY, CDR2 FYNNEI. This CDR3 is 14 amino acids long. J lost 3 bases, V lost 4 bases, and 2 bases had no gene match. The CDR3 protein is CASSVDRDTGELFF. DNA for the CDR3: TGTGCCAGCAGTGTAGACAGGGACACCGGGGAGCTGTTTTTT.

Ten or more counts support this clonotype. The V call is TRBV7-8, the J call TRBJ1-1; D call uncertain. Trimming took off 1 base at V and 4 bases at J, with 16 bases between the two ends. The V gene's germline CDR1 is SGHVS and CDR2 FQNEAQ. The CDR3 loop spans 16 amino acids. CDR3 in amino acids: CASSLESPEWATEAFF. As DNA, the CDR3 is TGTGCCAGCAGCTTAGAGTCCCCAGAGTGGGCCACTGAAGCTTTCTTT.

This clonotype showed up many times. The rearrangement joins TRBV5-1 to TRBJ1-1, with 9 bases that match TRBD1. Looked up from germline, CDR1 is SGHRS and CDR2 is YFSETQ. This CDR3 region has 15 residues. Germline trimming cut 2 bases from V and 0 bases from J; bases unmatched to any gene: 2. In DNA, the CDR3 is TGCGCCAGCAGCTTCACAGGGGGCATGAACACTGAAGCTTTCTTT. Its protein is CASSFTGGMNTEAFF.

This clonotype was seen more than once but under ten times. The rearrangement joins TRBV15 to TRBJ1-4; D is possibly TRBD1 (6 bases). Germline V lookup: CDR1 LNHNV, CDR2 YYDKDF (reference sequence). Trimming pared 2 bases from V and 0 bases from J, leaving 10 bases between. This CDR3 is 16 amino acids long. The CDR3 protein is CATSRLGGATNEKLFF. The CDR3 nucleotides are TGTGCCACCAGCAGACTGGGGGGCGCAACTAATGAAAAACTGTTTTTT. Together with reference TRBV15 and TRBJ1-4, the CDR3 gives the full variable domain: DAMVIQNPRYQVTQFGKPVTLSCSQTLNHNVMYWYQQKSSQAPKLLFHYYDKDFNNEADTPDNFQSRRPNTSFCFLDIRSPGLGDTAMYLCATSRLGGATNEKLFFGSGTQLSVL.

The genes are TRBV4-1 and TRBJ2-1; D is uncertain. The CDR3 length is 15 residues. Trimming took 3 bases from V and 9 from J, leaving 18 bases between them. CDR1 and CDR2 from the germline V gene are MGHRA and YSYEKL. The CDR3 sequence is CASSQKEHSRPEQFF. The CDR3 nucleotides are TGCGCCAGCAGCCAGAAGGAGCACAGCCGACCTGAGCAGTTCTTC.

The table lists this clonotype with many counts. The V call is TRBV20-1, the J call TRBJ2-7, with TRBD2 matching 10 bases. Germline V gene data show CDR1 as DFQATT and CDR2 as SNEGSKA (reference sequence). V shed 1 base and J 4 bases; nucleotides not matched to a gene: 7. The CDR3 runs 15 residues. Here the CDR3 reads CSARGEASGSYEQYF. The CDR3 coding sequence is TGCAGTGCTAGAGGAGAGGCTAGCGGGAGTTACGAGCAGTACTTC.

Worth noting for this clonotype: A much larger clone lies one base from this, so it may be a read error. The chain links TRBV7-2 to TRBJ2-7, with D possibly TRBD2 on 5 matching bases. Trimming removed 3 bases from V and 2 bases from J, with 14 bases in between. Germline V gene lookup returns CDR1 SGHTA and CDR2 FQGNSA. The CDR3 is 15 amino acids. The CDR3 protein is CASSLWPRGPYEQYF. CDR3 in DNA: TGTGCCAGCAGCTTGTGGCCTAGAGGGCCCTACGAGCAGTACTTC.

This clonotype has a count of ten or more. The chain uses TRBV28 and TRBJ2-7; no firm D call. The ends were cut back, 6 bases at V and 5 bases at J, with 8 bases in the middle. The CDR3 has 11 amino acids. Germline values: CDR1 MDHEN, CDR2 SYDVKM. CDR3 coding DNA: TGTGCCAGCAGCTTGATCAACGAGCAGTACTTC. It yields the protein CASSLINEQYF. Full variable domain (missing parts from reference TRBV28 and TRBJ2-7): DVKVTQSSRYLVKRTGEKVFLECVQDMDHENMFWYRQDPGLGLRLIYFSYDVKMKEKGDIPEGYSVSREKKERFSLILESASTNQTSMYLCASSLINEQYFGPGTRLTVT.

This clonotype appeared many times. This sequence joins TRBV6-5 and TRBJ2-7, with TRBD1 matching 8 bases. The germline V gene encodes CDR1 MNHEY and CDR2 SVGAGI. The CDR3 contains 14 residues. Trimming removed 4 bases from V and 0 bases from J; junction bases left unmatched: 2. CDR3 sequence reads: CASSFTGGSYEQYF. The CDR3 nucleotides read TGTGCCAGCAGTTTCACAGGGGGCTCCTACGAGCAGTACTTC.

This clonotype came up a few times. The CDR3 here is CATSRDPETAGTPLHF. The CDR3 nucleotides read TGTGCCACCAGCAGAGATCCTGAGACAGCGGGCACACCCCTCCACTTT. This rearrangement joins TRBV15 to TRBJ1-6, with D tentatively TRBD1 (5 bases). CDR1 is LNHNV, CDR2 YYDKDF, per germline (reference sequence). Trimming shortened V by 0 bases and J by 11 bases, and 17 bases separated the two germline ends. The CDR3 length is 16 residues.